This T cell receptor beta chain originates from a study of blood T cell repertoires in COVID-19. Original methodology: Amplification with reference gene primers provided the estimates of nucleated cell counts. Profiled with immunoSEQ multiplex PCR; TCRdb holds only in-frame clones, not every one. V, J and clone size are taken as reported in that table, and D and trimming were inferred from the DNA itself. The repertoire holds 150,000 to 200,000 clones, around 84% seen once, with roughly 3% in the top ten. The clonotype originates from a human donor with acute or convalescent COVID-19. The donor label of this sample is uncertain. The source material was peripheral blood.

This chain's CDR3 is CASSLALIRVPSGANVLTF. In DNA, the CDR3 is TGTGCCAGCAGCTTAGCGCTGATCAGGGTCCCCTCTGGGGCCAACGTCCTGACTTTC. The chain joins TRBV7-9 to TRBJ2-6; tentative D call: TRBD1 (5 bases). Trimming left V 0 bases short and J 0 bases short, with 15 bases between. CDR3 length: 19 amino acids. Looked up from germline, CDR1 is SEHNR and CDR2 is FQNEAQ (reference sequence).